The clone carrying this T cell receptor (beta chain) appeared a few times. The antigen is undetermined. Germline assignment: CDR1 MNHEY and CDR2 SVGAGI. V was clipped by 7 bases and J by 7 bases, with 16 bases between them. The CDR3 length is 13 residues. The source of the sample is a study of T cell responses to AZD1222 COVID-19 vaccine. Assay used: immunoSEQ multiplex PCR; TCRdb lists only in-frame clones, some missing. The repertoire holds just under 85,000 clones, with about 83% as singletons. Overall study results and limits: Seropositive at baseline were only a handful of AZD1222 recipients. Increased Spike-specific TCR breadth and depth were observed after two AZD1222 doses.

The clonotype comes from an adult in good health. The material sequenced was peripheral blood, taken on day 0 of AZD1222 vaccination. The rearrangement uses TRBV6-5 and TRBJ1-2; no reliable D call. The CDR3 reads CASKPRPQSGYTF. Written as DNA, the CDR3 is TGTGCCAGCAAGCCTAGGCCCCAGAGTGGCTACACCTTC.